The 15 T cell receptor beta chains below come from one sample, sequenced in a study of blood T cell repertoires in COVID-19. This table comes from immunoSEQ multiplex PCR, and its TCRdb copy is limited to in-frame clones, with some not included. In the table there are some 260,000 clones, 80% to 90% of which are singletons. Sample: PBMCs or T cells enriched from blood (not recorded which). The receptors derive from a man aged 40-55 years who had recovered from COVID-19.

Notes on this clone: The sample has other DNA sequences that encode this CDR3 too. This chain connects TRBV18 to TRBJ2-3; 16 bases match TRBD2. The germline V gene has CDR1 KGHSH and CDR2 LQKENI. The length of the CDR3 is 16 residues. The J segment lost 4 bases and the V segment lost 3 bases, leaving 1 base of the junction unmatched. The CDR3 protein is CASSPGLAGGADTQYF. In nucleotides, the CDR3 is TGTGCCAGCTCACCGGGACTAGCGGGAGGGGCAGATACGCAGTATTTT.

This clone was counted once. V and J are TRBV6-5 and TRBJ1-1, with D unclear. The CDR3 runs 11 residues. Germline V lookup: CDR1 MNHEY, CDR2 SVGAGI. Trimming took 9 bases from V and 1 from J, leaving 6 bases between them. CDR3 sequence reads: CASTRNTEAFF. Here the CDR3 DNA reads TGTGCCAGTACACGGAACACTGAAGCTTTCTTT.

This clone was recorded a few times. The rearrangement joins TRBV4-2 to TRBJ2-1, with D tentatively TRBD2 (5 bases). Per germline, CDR1 LGHNA and CDR2 YNFKEQ. The CDR3 is 21 amino acids. Trimming removed 4 bases at V and 0 bases at J, with 28 bases between. For the CDR3, the DNA is TGTGCCAGCAGCCCATACCCATTCGGGTCTCAACACACTAGCTCCTACAATGAGCAGTTCTTC. Translated, it gives CASSPYPFGSQHTSSYNEQFF.

CDR3 sequence (DNA): TGTGCCAGCAGCATCGGACTAGAGTCAGATACGCAGTATTTT. Translation: CASSIGLESDTQYF. The chain uses TRBV5-6 and TRBJ2-3; 7 bases map to TRBD2. Trimming took 4 bases from V and 4 from J; bases not matched to a gene: 6. Germline assignment: CDR1 SGHDT and CDR2 YYEEEE. The CDR3 extends over 14 amino acids.

The chain employs TRBV6-5 and TRBJ2-1, with TRBD2 matching 12 bases. J was trimmed by 7 bases and V by 5 bases; bases with no gene match: 6. The CDR3 is made up of 15 amino acids. The V gene's germline CDR1 is MNHEY and CDR2 SVGAGI. CDR3 nucleotide sequence: TGTGCCAGCAGTCCCCGACTAGCGGGAGTGAATGAGCAGTTCTTC. It specifies CASSPRLAGVNEQFF.

This clone appeared a single time. The gene calls are TRBV28 and TRBJ1-6, with D uncertain. The germline gives CDR1 MDHEN, CDR2 SYDVKM. CDR3 size: 14 residues. V was trimmed by 3 bases and J by 11 bases, leaving 14 bases between them. Here the CDR3 DNA reads TGTGCCAGCAGTTTTCAACCCCCGGGGACACCCCTCCACTTT. Protein product: CASSFQPPGTPLHF.

J is TRBJ2-3 and V is TRBV9; a possible D gene is TRBD2 (7 bases). V lost 6 bases to trimming and J lost 0 bases, with 17 bases between them. Germline V gives CDR1 SGDLS, CDR2 YYNGEE. There are 16 residues in the CDR3. CDR3 amino acids: CASTLGGASSTDTQYF. The DNA of the CDR3 is TGTGCCAGCACCCTAGGGGGGGCCAGTAGCACAGATACGCAGTATTTT.

The chain employs TRBV4-2 and TRBJ1-1, with D maybe TRBD1 (5 bases). The ends were cut back, 2 bases at V and 3 bases at J, with 7 bases in the middle. This CDR3 has 13 residues. Germline V gene data show CDR1 as LGHNA and CDR2 as YNFKEQ. CDR3 sequence (DNA): TGTGCCAGCAGCCAACTCAGGGACACTGAAGCTTTCTTT. Amino acid sequence: CASSQLRDTEAFF.

V gene TRBV7-3 combines with J gene TRBJ2-7; TRBD1 is a possible D gene (7 bases). Per germline, CDR1 SGHTA and CDR2 FQGTGA. This CDR3 comprises 15 residues. The V and J ends lost 5 bases and 0 bases respectively, with 14 bases between them. CDR3 residues: CASSPGGTVSYEQYF. The CDR3 region has the DNA TGTGCCAGCAGCCCCGGAGGGACAGTCTCCTACGAGCAGTACTTC. Drawing the rest from reference TRBV7-3 and TRBJ2-7, the complete variable domain is GAGVSQTPSNKVTEKGKYVELRCDPISGHTALYWYRQSLGQGPEFLIYFQGTGAADDSGLPNDRFFAVRPEGSVSTLKIQRTERGDSAVYLCASSPGGTVSYEQYFGPGTRLTVT.

The chain carries TRBV5-6 and TRBJ2-7, with a tentative D call TRBD1 (6 bases). From germline, CDR1 is SGHDT and CDR2 YYEEEE. The CDR3 length is 14 residues. V was pared by 3 bases and J by 7 bases, with 17 bases between. The chain's CDR3 is CASSSYQTGGEQYF. The CDR3 DNA reads as TGTGCCAGCAGCTCGTATCAGACAGGCGGAGAGCAGTACTTC.

The chain has TRBV9 and TRBJ1-2, with 11 nucleotides matching TRBD1. CDR1 and CDR2 from the germline V gene are SGDLS and YYNGEE. The CDR3 runs to 16 residues. Trimming cost V 4 bases and J 6 bases; bases outside gene matches: 11. The CDR3, as DNA: TGTGCCAGCAGCCGCACGCCGGACAGGGGGCGAGATGGCTACACCTTC. It codes for CASSRTPDRGRDGYTF.

This chain links TRBV6-5 with TRBJ2-7, with D possibly being TRBD2 (5 bases). The germline V gene has CDR1 MNHEY and CDR2 SVGAGI. Trimming removed 7 bases from V and 2 bases from J, with 9 bases in between. There are 12 residues in the CDR3. DNA of the CDR3: TGTGCCAGCATCGGGGATCCCTACGAGCAGTACTTC. Protein: CASIGDPYEQYF.

This clone was recorded once. The gene calls are TRBV19 and TRBJ1-2, with 9 bases aligning to TRBD1. This CDR3 has 14 residues. With V trimmed by 6 bases and J by 3 bases, 5 bases remained unmatched. Germline CDR1 is LNHDA and CDR2 is SQIVND (reference sequence). Here the CDR3 DNA reads TGTGCCAGTAGCCCGGGACAGGGAGACTATGGCTACACCTTC. Its translation: CASSPGQGDYGYTF.

The count of this clone is one. The chain has TRBV28 and TRBJ2-7; D not certain. The V end lost 6 bases, the J end lost 3 bases, and 6 bases lay between the germline ends. CDR3 length: 11 residues. Per the germline V gene, CDR1 is MDHEN and CDR2 is SYDVKM. The DNA of the CDR3 is TGTGCCAGCAGCCCGTTCTACGAGCAGTACTTC. Translation gives CASSPFYEQYF. Full variable domain (missing parts from reference TRBV28 and TRBJ2-7): DVKVTQSSRYLVKRTGEKVFLECVQDMDHENMFWYRQDPGLGLRLIYFSYDVKMKEKGDIPEGYSVSREKKERFSLILESASTNQTSMYLCASSPFYEQYFGPGTRLTVT.

The chain links TRBV11-2 to TRBJ2-3, with 13 positions matching TRBD2. The V gene's germline CDR1 is SGHAT and CDR2 FQNNGV. V shed 7 bases, J shed 0 bases, and the junction held 1 base outside the gene matches. This CDR3 is built from 15 residues. The CDR3 sequence: CASKGLAGSTDTQYF. The CDR3 nucleotides read TGTGCCAGCAAGGGACTAGCGGGAAGCACAGATACGCAGTATTTT.